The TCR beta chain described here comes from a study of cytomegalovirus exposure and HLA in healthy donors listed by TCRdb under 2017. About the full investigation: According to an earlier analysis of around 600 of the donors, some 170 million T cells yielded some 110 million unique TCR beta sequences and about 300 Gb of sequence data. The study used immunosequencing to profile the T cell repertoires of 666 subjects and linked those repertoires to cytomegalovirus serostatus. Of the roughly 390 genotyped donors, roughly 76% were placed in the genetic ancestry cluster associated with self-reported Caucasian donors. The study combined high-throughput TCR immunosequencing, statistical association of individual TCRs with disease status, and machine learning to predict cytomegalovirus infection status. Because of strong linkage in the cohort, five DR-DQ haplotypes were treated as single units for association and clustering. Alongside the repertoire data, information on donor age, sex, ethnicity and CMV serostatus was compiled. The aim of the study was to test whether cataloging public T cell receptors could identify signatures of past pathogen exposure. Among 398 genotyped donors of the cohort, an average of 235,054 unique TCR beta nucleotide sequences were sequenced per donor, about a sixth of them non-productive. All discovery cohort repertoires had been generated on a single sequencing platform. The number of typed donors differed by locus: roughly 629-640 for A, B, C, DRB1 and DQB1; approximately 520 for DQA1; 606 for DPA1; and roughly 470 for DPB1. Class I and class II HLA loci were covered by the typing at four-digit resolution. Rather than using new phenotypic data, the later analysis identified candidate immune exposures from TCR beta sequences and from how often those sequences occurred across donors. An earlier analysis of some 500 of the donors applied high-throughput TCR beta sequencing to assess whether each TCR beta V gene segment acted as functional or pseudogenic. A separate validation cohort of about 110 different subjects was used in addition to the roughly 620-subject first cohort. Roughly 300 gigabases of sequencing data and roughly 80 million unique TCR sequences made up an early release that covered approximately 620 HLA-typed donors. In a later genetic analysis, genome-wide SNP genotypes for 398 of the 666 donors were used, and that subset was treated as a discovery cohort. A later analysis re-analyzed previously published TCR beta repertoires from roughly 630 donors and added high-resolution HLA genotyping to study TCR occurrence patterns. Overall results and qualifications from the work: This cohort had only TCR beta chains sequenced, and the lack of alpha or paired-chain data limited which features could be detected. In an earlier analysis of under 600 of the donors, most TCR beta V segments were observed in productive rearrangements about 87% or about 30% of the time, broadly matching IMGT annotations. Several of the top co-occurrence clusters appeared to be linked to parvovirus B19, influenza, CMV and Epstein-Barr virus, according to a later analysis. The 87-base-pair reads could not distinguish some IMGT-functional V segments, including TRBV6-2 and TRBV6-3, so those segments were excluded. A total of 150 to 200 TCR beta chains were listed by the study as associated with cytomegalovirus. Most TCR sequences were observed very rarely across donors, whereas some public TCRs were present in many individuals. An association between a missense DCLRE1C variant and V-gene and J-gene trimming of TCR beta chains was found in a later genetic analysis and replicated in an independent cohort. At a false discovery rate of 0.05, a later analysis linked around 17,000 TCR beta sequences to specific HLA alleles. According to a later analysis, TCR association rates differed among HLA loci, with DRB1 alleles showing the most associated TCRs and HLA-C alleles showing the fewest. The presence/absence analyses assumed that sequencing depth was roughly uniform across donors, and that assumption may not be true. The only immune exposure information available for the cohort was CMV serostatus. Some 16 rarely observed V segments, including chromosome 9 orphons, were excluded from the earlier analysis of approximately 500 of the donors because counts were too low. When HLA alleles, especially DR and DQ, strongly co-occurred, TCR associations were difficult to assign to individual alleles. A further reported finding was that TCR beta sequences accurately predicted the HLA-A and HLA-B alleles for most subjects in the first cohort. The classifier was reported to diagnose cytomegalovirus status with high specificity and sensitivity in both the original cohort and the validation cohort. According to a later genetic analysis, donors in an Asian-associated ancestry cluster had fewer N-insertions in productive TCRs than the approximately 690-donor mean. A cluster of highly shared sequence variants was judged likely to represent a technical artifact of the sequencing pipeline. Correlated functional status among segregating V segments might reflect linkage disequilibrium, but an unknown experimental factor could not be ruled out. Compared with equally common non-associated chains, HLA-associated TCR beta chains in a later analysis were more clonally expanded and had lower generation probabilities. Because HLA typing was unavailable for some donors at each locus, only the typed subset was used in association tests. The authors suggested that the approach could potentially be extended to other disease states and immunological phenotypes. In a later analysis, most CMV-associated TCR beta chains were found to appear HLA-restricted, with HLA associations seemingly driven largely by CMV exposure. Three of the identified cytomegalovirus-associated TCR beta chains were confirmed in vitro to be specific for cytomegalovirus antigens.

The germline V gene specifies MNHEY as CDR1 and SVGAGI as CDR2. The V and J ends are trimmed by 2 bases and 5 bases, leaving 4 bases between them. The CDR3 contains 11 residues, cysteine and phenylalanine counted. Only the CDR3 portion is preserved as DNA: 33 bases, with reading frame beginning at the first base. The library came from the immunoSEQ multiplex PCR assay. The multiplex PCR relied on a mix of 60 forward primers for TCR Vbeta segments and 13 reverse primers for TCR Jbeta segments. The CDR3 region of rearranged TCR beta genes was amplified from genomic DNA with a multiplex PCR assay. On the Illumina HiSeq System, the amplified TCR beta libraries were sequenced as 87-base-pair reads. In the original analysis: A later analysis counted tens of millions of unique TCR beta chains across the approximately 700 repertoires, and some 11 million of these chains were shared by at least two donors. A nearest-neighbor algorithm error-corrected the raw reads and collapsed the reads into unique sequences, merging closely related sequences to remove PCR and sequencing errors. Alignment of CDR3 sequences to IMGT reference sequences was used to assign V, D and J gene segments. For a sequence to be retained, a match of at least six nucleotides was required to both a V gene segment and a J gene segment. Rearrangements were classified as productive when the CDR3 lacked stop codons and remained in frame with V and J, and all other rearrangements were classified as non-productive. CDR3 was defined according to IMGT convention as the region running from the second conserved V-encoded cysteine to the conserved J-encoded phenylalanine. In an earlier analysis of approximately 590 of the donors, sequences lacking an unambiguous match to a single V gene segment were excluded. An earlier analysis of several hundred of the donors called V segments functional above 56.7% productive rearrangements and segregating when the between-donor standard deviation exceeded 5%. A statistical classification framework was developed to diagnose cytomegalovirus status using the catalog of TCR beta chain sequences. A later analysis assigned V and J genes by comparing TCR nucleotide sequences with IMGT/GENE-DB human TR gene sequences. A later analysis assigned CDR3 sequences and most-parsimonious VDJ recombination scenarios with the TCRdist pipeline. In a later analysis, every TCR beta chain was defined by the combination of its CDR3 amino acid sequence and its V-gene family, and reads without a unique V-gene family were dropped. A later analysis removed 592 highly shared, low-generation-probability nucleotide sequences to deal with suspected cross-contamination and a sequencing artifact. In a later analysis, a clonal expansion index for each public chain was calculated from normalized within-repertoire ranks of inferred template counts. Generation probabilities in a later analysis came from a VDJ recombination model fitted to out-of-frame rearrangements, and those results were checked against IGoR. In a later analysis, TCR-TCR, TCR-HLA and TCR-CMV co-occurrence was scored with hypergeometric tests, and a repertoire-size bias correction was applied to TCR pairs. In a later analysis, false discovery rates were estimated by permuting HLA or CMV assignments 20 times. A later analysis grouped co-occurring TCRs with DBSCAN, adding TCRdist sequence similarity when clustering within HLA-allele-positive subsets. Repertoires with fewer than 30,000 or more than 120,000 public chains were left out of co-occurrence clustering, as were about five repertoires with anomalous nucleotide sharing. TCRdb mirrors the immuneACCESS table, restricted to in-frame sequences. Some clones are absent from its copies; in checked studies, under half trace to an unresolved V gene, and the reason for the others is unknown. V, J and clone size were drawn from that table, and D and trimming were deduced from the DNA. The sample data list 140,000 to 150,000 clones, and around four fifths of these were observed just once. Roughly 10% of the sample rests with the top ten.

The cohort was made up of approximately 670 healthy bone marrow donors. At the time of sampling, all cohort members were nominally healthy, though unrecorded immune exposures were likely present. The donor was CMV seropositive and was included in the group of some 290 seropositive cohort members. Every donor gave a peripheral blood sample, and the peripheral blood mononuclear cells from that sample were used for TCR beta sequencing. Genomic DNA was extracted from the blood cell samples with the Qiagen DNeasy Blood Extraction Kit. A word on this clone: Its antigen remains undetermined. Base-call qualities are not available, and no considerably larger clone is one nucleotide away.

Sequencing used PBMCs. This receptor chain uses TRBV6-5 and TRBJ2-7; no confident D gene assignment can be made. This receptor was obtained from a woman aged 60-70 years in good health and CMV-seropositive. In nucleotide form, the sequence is TGTGCCAGCAGTTACCTTCACGAGCAGTACTTC. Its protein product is CASSYLHEQYF.